This T cell receptor beta chain stems from a study of cytomegalovirus exposure and HLA in healthy donors. The CDR3 runs 16 residues. Trimming took 0 bases from V and 10 from J, leaving 16 bases between them. Per the germline V gene, CDR1 is MGHDK and CDR2 is SYGVNS. As concerns this clone: This specimen includes other DNA sequences encoding the same CDR3.

Amplification used 60 Vbeta primers and 13 Jbeta primers. Measured with immunoSEQ multiplex PCR; TCRdb has only the in-frame clones, and not every one. In the table there are about 160,000 clones, under 85% of which are singletons. This chain links TRBV25-1 with TRBJ1-6; D might be TRBD1 (5 bases). Sequencing input: PBMCs. This TCR was sampled from a woman in her 30s in good health and CMV-seronegative. CDR3 coding DNA: TGTGCCAGCAGTGAATATGTGGGGCCCTACGCCTCACCCCTCCACTTT. Translating it yields CASSEYVGPYASPLHF.